This TCR beta chain was recovered during a study of cytomegalovirus exposure and HLA in healthy donors. PCR amplification relied on 60 Vbeta primers (plus 13 Jbeta primers). Assay used: immunoSEQ multiplex PCR; TCRdb lists only in-frame clones, some missing. The sample lists about 160,000 clones, 80% to 90% occurring once. The CDR3 sequence is 12 residues long. Germline CDR1 reads SNHLY; CDR2 reads FYNNEI. Trimming took 6 bases from V and 4 from J, leaving 9 bases between them. This clone was counted only a few times. V usage is TRBV2 and J usage is TRBJ1-1; D call uncertain. The sequence was obtained from a woman between 18 and 29 years old in good health and CMV-seronegative. The specimen sequenced was PBMCs. CDR3 bases: TGTGCCAGCAGCTATCTAGCCACTGAAGCTTTCTTT. Translating it yields CASSYLATEAFF.